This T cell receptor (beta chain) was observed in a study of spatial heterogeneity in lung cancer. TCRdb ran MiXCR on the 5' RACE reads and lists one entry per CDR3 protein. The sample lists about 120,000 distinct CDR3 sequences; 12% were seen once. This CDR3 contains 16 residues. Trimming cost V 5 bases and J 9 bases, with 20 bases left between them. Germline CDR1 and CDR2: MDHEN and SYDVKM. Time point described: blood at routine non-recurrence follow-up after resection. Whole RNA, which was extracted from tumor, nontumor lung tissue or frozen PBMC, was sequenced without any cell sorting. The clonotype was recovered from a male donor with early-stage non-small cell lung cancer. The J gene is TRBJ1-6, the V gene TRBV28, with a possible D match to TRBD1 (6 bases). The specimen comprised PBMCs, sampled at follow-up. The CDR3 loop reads CASSIRDTKGTSPLHF. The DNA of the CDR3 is TGTGCCAGCAGTATCCGGGACACAAAAGGGACTTCACCCCTCCACTTT.